The 18 T cell receptor beta chains in this list originate from one sample, sequenced in a study of CD8+CD57+ T cells in acquired aplastic anemia. Patients chosen for sequencing had shown CD8+CD57+ cell expansion by flow cytometry. TCR beta VDJ and CDR3 profiling used genomic DNA as template. TCRdb redid the calling of the reads with MiXCR, one entry per CDR3 protein. The data contain some 170,000 distinct CDR3 sequences, 71% of them singletons. Source material: sorted CD4+, CD8+, or CD8+CD57+ T cells (not recorded which) from PBMCs. The origin of the receptors is a human donor with aplastic anemia.

This clonotype was recorded a few times. The gene calls are TRBV5-4 and TRBJ2-1; D unclear. The germline V and J ends were trimmed by 1 base and 4 bases, with 6 bases remaining between them. Per the germline V gene, CDR1 is SGHNT and CDR2 is YYREEE (reference sequence). This CDR3 comprises 13 residues. The chain's CDR3 is CASSLSAYNEQFF. CDR3 DNA sequence: TGTGCCAGCAGCTTGTCAGCTTACAATGAGCAGTTCTTC.

The chain's CDR3 is CSANLAGADYNEQFF. As DNA, the CDR3 is TGCAGTGCGAATTTAGCGGGGGCGGACTACAATGAGCAGTTCTTC. The chain combines TRBV20-1 with TRBJ2-1, with 9 bases aligning to TRBD2. The junction had 9 bases not matched to a gene; V was cut back by 6 bases and J by 3 bases. The CDR3 extends over 15 amino acids. Germline lookup yields CDR1 DFQATT and CDR2 SNEGSKA (reference sequence).

Worth noting for this clonotype: A junction end diverges from the germline sequence, so it may reflect a read error. The gene calls are TRBV7-9 and TRBJ2-5, with D perhaps matching TRBD2 (7 bases). From germline, CDR1 is SEHNR and CDR2 FQNEAQ (reference sequence). The CDR3 spans 15 residues. In DNA, the CDR3 is TGTGCTAGCAGTTACTCTGGGGGGGCGGGGGAGACCCAGTACTTC. This gives the protein CASSYSGGAGETQYF.

A word on this clonotype: Without the conserved terminal phenylalanine or tryptophan, this CDR3 likely stems from a read error. V is TRBV7-9 and J is TRBJ1-1, with D unresolved. CDR1 and CDR2 from the germline V gene are SEHNR and FQNEAQ (reference sequence). The germline V and J ends were trimmed by 6 bases and 2 bases, with 13 bases remaining between them. The CDR3 runs to 14 residues. The CDR3 reads CASSKYHTNTEAFS. The DNA for the CDR3 is TGTGCCAGCAGTAAATATCACACCAACACTGAAGCTTTCTCT.

CDR3 DNA: TGCAGTGCTAGAGCGGGGGGGACTGAAGCTTTCTTT. The encoded protein is CSARAGGTEAFF. This rearrangement joins TRBV20-1 to TRBJ1-1, with D possibly matching TRBD1 (5 bases). Between the trimmed V and J ends, which lost 1 base and 5 bases, there was a span of 8 bases. The CDR3 spans 12 residues. Germline V CDR1 and CDR2: DFQATT, SNEGSKA (reference sequence).

The CDR3 loop is CASSSGGRDTQYF. For the CDR3, the DNA is TGTGCCAGCAGCTCGGGGGGCAGGGATACGCAGTATTTT. J is TRBJ2-3 and V is TRBV11-3, with a weak D call TRBD2 (7 bases). CDR1 SGHNT and CDR2 YENEEA come from the germline V gene. Trimming removed 4 bases at V and 6 bases at J, with 11 bases between. The CDR3 totals 13 residues.

In regard to this clonotype: The junction does not match germline at one end; this may be a read error. The V gene is TRBV10-3, the J gene TRBJ2-5; 7 bases map to TRBD2. The CDR3 contains 17 residues. The germline CDR1 and CDR2 sequences are ENHRY and SYGVKD. CDR3 in amino acids: CASSYRGLAEYQETQYF. The CDR3 nucleotides read TGTGCCAGCAGTTACAGAGGTCTAGCGGAATACCAAGAGACCCAGTACTTC.

The chain couples TRBV20-1 to TRBJ2-2; unclear D gene. Between the trimmed V and J ends, which lost 3 bases and 7 bases, there was a span of 9 bases. The CDR3 consists of 12 residues. Germline V gene data show CDR1 as DFQATT and CDR2 as SNEGSKA (reference sequence). Here the CDR3 DNA reads TGCAGTGCTAGGCCATTCAGCGGGGAGCTGTTTTTT. Amino acid sequence: CSARPFSGELFF.

CDR3 coding DNA: TGTGCCAGAGGGACTAGCGGGACTCGCACAGATACGCAGTATTTT. Protein: CARGTSGTRTDTQYF. The V gene is TRBV2, the J gene TRBJ2-3, with TRBD2 identical over 13 bases. Trimming took 9 bases from V and 1 from J; bases not matched to a gene: 4. The CDR3 loop spans 15 amino acids. Per the germline V gene, CDR1 is SNHLY and CDR2 is FYNNEI.

The chain has TRBV10-1 and TRBJ1-6, with 7 bases fitting TRBD1. The junction had 8 bases not matched to a gene; V was cut back by 0 bases and J by 9 bases. The CDR3 covers 16 residues. Germline V gene data show CDR1 as WNHNN and CDR2 as SYGVQD (reference sequence). CDR3 residues: CASSESQTGPSSPLHF. Here the CDR3 DNA reads TGCGCCAGCAGTGAGTCCCAGACAGGGCCCAGTTCACCCCTCCACTTT.

This CDR3 reads CASSRGQEETQYF. The CDR3 DNA sequence: TGCGCCAGCAGCCGGGGACAGGAAGAGACCCAGTACTTC. The chain employs TRBV5-1 and TRBJ2-5, with TRBD1 matching 8 bases. CDR1 SGHRS and CDR2 YFSETQ come from the germline V gene. The CDR3 loop spans 13 amino acids. Losses at the gene ends were 4 bases for V and 3 bases for J; bases not matched to a gene: 2.

The chain couples TRBV20-1 to TRBJ2-3; D gene uncertain. The CDR3 is made up of 15 amino acids. The V and J ends lost 3 bases and 2 bases respectively, with 15 bases between them. Germline V gives CDR1 DFQATT, CDR2 SNEGSKA (reference sequence). The CDR3 coding sequence is TGCAGTGCTAGTGAATCCTCGATTCACACAGATACGCAGTATTTT. The encoded protein is CSASESSIHTDTQYF.

The V and J genes are TRBV29-1 and TRBJ1-1, with a weak D call TRBD1 (5 bases). Trimming removed 0 bases at V and 2 bases at J, with 16 bases between. The germline gives CDR1 SQVTM, CDR2 ANQGSEA. The CDR3 extends over 16 amino acids. The CDR3 DNA reads TGCAGCGTTGAAGATCGGTTTTCCAGGGCCAACACTGAAGCTTTCTTT. Its protein product is CSVEDRFSRANTEAFF.

This chain connects TRBV5-1 to TRBJ1-1; D remains unclear. Germline V lookup: CDR1 SGHRS, CDR2 YFSETQ. V lost 4 bases to trimming and J lost 1 base, with 2 bases between them. This CDR3 spans 11 amino acids. CDR3 sequence: CASSTNTEAFF. In DNA form, the CDR3 reads TGCGCCAGCAGCACGAACACTGAAGCTTTCTTT.

This clonotype was recorded many times. This chain uses TRBV9 with TRBJ1-2; no clear D. This CDR3 is built from 16 residues. Trimming left V 0 bases short and J 0 bases short, with 12 bases between. From germline, CDR1 is SGDLS and CDR2 YYNGEE. The CDR3 coding sequence is TGTGCCAGCAGCGTAGGATCCGTACGGCCTAACTATGGCTACACCTTC. It yields the protein CASSVGSVRPNYGYTF.

This clonotype was seen at least ten times. The chain joins TRBV9 to TRBJ1-1, with D unresolved. The V gene lost 0 bases and the J gene lost 6 bases, with 15 bases spanning the gap. Germline CDR1 is SGDLS and CDR2 is YYNGEE. CDR3 length equals 15 residues. CDR3 DNA sequence: TGTGCCAGCAGCGTAGCTGGTAGAGGGATCGCTGAAGCTTTCTTT. It encodes CASSVAGRGIAEAFF.

A remark on this clonotype: The germline gene is not matched at one end of the junction; a read error may be the cause. The gene calls are TRBV7-7 and TRBJ2-7; possibly TRBD2 for D (5 bases). The CDR3 is 13 residues long. The germline CDR1 and CDR2 sequences are SSHAT and FNYEAQ (reference sequence). Here the CDR3 DNA reads TGTGCTAGCAGCTTAGGAGAGGGCTACGAGCAGTACTTC. This gives the protein CASSLGEGYEQYF.

A few counts support this clonotype. The chain joins TRBV7-3 to TRBJ2-7; TRBD2 agrees at 7 bases. Losses at the gene ends were 7 bases for V and 4 bases for J; bases not matched to a gene: 10. The germline V gene encodes CDR1 SGHTA and CDR2 FQGTGA. This CDR3 has 14 residues. As DNA, the CDR3 is TGTGCCAGCACCCCGTCAAGCGGGGAGTACGAGCAGTACTTC. Protein: CASTPSSGEYEQYF.